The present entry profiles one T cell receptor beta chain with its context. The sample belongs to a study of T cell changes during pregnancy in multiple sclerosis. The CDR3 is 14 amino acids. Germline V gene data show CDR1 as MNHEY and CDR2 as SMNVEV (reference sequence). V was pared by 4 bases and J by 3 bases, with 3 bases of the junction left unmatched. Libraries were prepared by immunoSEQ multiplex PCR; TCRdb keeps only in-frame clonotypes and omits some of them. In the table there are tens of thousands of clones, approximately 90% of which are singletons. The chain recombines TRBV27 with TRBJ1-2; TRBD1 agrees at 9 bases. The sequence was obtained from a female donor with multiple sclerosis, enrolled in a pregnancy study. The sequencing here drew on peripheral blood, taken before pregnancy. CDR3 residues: CASSSGTGYYGYTF. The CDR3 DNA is TGTGCCAGCAGTTCAGGGACAGGGTACTATGGCTACACCTTC.